Shown below are 18 T cell receptor beta chains from a single sample sequenced in a study of CD8 T cells in Susac syndrome. RNA amounts of 0.5 to 1 ug underwent reverse transcription with random hexamers. Via MiXCR, TCRdb re-called the immunoSEQ multiplex PCR reads, giving one row per CDR3 protein. This table holds around 200,000 distinct CDR3 sequences, roughly 94% found once. Sequencing was done on a sample of CD4+ T cells from PBMCs. The receptors here all came from a human donor with Susac syndrome.

The chain carries TRBV6-5 and TRBJ2-1; TRBD2 matches at 11 bases. Germline-derived CDR1 and CDR2 are MNHEY and SVGAGI. Losses at the gene ends were 2 bases for V and 5 bases for J; bases not matched to a gene: 8. The CDR3 has 17 residues. The CDR3 DNA follows: TGTGCCAGCAGTTACCCAAAAGGGACTAGCGGCGACAATGAGCAGTTCTTC. Translation: CASSYPKGTSGDNEQFF.

The chain is built from TRBV7-9 and TRBJ1-2, with unresolved D. V was trimmed by 1 base and J by 8 bases, leaving 5 bases between them. CDR1 SEHNR and CDR2 FQNEAQ come from the germline V gene (reference sequence). There are 11 residues in the CDR3. The CDR3: CASSLVEGYTF. The CDR3 DNA follows: TGTGCCAGCAGCTTAGTTGAGGGCTACACCTTC.

The CDR3 DNA reads TGCAGCGTTGCTCGGAGACAGAGCTACGAGCAGTACTTC. It translates to CSVARRQSYEQYF. The chain uses TRBV29-1 and TRBJ2-7; tentatively, D is TRBD1 (5 bases). V lost 4 bases, J lost 3 bases, and 13 bases lay in between. CDR3 size: 13 residues. Looked up from germline, CDR1 is SQVTM and CDR2 is ANQGSEA.

The chain has TRBV10-3 and TRBJ2-7, with D hard to call. The CDR3 runs to 12 residues. With 3 bases removed from V and 4 bases from J, the gap between germline ends came to 7 bases. Germline V gene data show CDR1 as ENHRY and CDR2 as SYGVKD. The CDR3 DNA reads TGTGCCATCAGTGATGACCTGTACGAGCAGTACTTC. Translated: CAISDDLYEQYF.

This clonotype occurred once. The V and J genes are TRBV5-4 and TRBJ2-3, with D possibly TRBD2 on 6 matching bases. The CDR3 has 16 amino acids. The germline V and J ends were trimmed by 5 bases and 0 bases, with 16 bases remaining between them. Germline V gene data show CDR1 as SGHNT and CDR2 as YYREEE (reference sequence). As DNA, the CDR3 is TGTGCCAGCAGATACTATGCCGGGACTAGCACAGATACGCAGTATTTT. Translation: CASRYYAGTSTDTQYF.

The rearrangement uses TRBV4-2 and TRBJ1-1; 8 bases line up with TRBD1. The CDR3 is 14 residues long. The germline gives CDR1 LGHNA, CDR2 YNFKEQ. The V and J ends lost 1 base and 4 bases, in that order; junction bases with no gene match: 2. The CDR3 here is CASSQATGVTEAFF. CDR3 DNA: TGTGCCAGCAGCCAAGCGACAGGGGTCACTGAAGCTTTCTTT.

The chain employs TRBV18 and TRBJ1-6, with 7 bases identical to TRBD1. CDR1 is KGHSH, CDR2 LQKENI, per germline. Trimming cost V 0 bases and J 9 bases; bases outside gene matches: 8. This CDR3 contains 16 residues. The CDR3 is CASSPPNRGGGSPLHF. DNA of the CDR3: TGTGCCAGCTCACCACCGAACAGGGGAGGCGGTTCACCCCTCCACTTT.

The chain links TRBV5-1 to TRBJ2-7; D may match TRBD1 or TRBD2 (6 bases each). The V end lost 4 bases, the J end lost 5 bases, and 10 bases lay between the germline ends. Germline V gene sequence: CDR1 SGHRS, CDR2 YFSETQ. The CDR3 is made up of 12 amino acids. CDR3 sequence: CASSPGGNEQYF. The CDR3 coding sequence is TGCGCCAGCAGCCCCGGGGGCAACGAGCAGTACTTC.

The chain couples TRBV18 to TRBJ2-1; D gene unclear. CDR3 length equals 15 residues. Germline CDR1 KGHSH, CDR2 LQKENI. The V and J ends lost 6 bases and 2 bases respectively, with 14 bases between them. CDR3 sequence: CASSLVQNPYNEQFF. The CDR3 DNA follows: TGTGCCAGCTCGCTTGTGCAGAACCCCTACAATGAGCAGTTCTTC.

This sequence joins TRBV10-3 and TRBJ1-4, with D perhaps TRBD1 (5 bases). The CDR3 contains 15 residues. The V gene lost 2 bases and the J gene lost 2 bases, with 9 bases spanning the gap. Germline V CDR1 and CDR2: ENHRY, SYGVKD. In DNA, the CDR3 is TGTGCCATCAGTGAGACAGGTGCGACTAATGAAAAACTGTTTTTT. Its translation: CAISETGATNEKLFF.

This clonotype appeared once. V is TRBV7-9 and J is TRBJ2-2; TRBD2 aligns across 13 bases. The germline V gene encodes CDR1 SEHNR and CDR2 FQNEAQ (reference sequence). The CDR3 has 16 residues. Losses at the gene ends were 5 bases for V and 5 bases for J; bases not matched to a gene: 5. The CDR3 DNA reads TGTGCCAGCAGCCCAACTAGCGGGAGGGCGACCGGGGAGCTGTTTTTT. Encoded protein: CASSPTSGRATGELFF. The full variable domain, its missing parts supplied by reference TRBV7-9 and TRBJ2-2, is DTGVSQNPRHKITKRGQNVTFRCDPISEHNRLYWYRQTLGQGPEFLTYFQNEAQLEKSRLLSDRFSAERPKGSFSTLEIQRTEQGDSAMYLCASSPTSGRATGELFFGEGSRLTVL.

The chain couples TRBV20-1 to TRBJ2-5; D not resolved. The CDR3 is 13 residues long. V shed 1 base and J shed 1 base, with 7 bases lying between them. Germline CDR1 is DFQATT and CDR2 is SNEGSKA (reference sequence). As DNA, the CDR3 is TGCAGTGCTAGAGTGGGTGCCCAAGAGACCCAGTACTTC. Translation: CSARVGAQETQYF.

This clonotype came up once. The chain recombines TRBV20-1 with TRBJ2-7, with D possibly being TRBD1 (6 bases). Germline V gene lookup returns CDR1 DFQATT and CDR2 SNEGSKA (reference sequence). Trimming took off 7 bases at V and 3 bases at J, with 16 bases between the two ends. The CDR3 runs to 13 residues. In DNA form, the CDR3 reads TGCAGTGTGGGGGTACAGGGCGGCTACGAGCAGTACTTC. It translates to CSVGVQGGYEQYF.

The CDR3 nucleotides are TGTGCCAGTTGGGGGAGCTCCTATAATTCACCCCTCCACTTT. This sequence encodes CASWGSSYNSPLHF. The J gene is TRBJ1-6, the V gene TRBV12-3 or TRBV12-4, with D possibly being TRBD1 (5 bases). This CDR3 comprises 14 residues. Trimming took 9 bases from V and 0 from J, leaving 9 bases between them.

The CDR3 spells CASSLRGRAYEQYF. CDR3 DNA: TGTGCCAGCAGTCTCCGAGGAAGGGCGTACGAGCAGTACTTC. This chain connects TRBV27 to TRBJ2-7; D call uncertain. CDR3 size: 14 residues. Trimming stripped 5 bases from V and 4 bases from J, with 15 bases between. Germline V gene lookup returns CDR1 MNHEY and CDR2 SMNVEV (reference sequence).

The V gene is TRBV30, the J gene TRBJ2-1; TRBD1 matches at 7 bases. The CDR3 sequence is 14 residues long. V was clipped by 3 bases and J by 9 bases; unmatched bases: 11. Looked up from germline, CDR1 is GTSNPN and CDR2 is SVGIG (reference sequence). This CDR3 is CAWRVRGYDGEQFF. The CDR3 DNA reads as TGTGCCTGGAGGGTCAGGGGGTATGATGGTGAGCAGTTCTTC. The full variable domain, in which reference TRBV30 and TRBJ2-1 provide the parts outside the CDR3, is SQTIHQWPATLVQPVGSPLSLECTVEGTSNPNLYWYRQAAGRGLQLLFYSVGIGQISSEVPQNLSASRPQDRQFILSSKKLLLSDSGFYLCAWRVRGYDGEQFFGPGTRLTVL.

The chain couples TRBV24-1 to TRBJ2-2; a possible D gene is TRBD2 (5 bases). V dropped 8 bases and J dropped 5 bases, with 11 bases sitting between them. CDR1 and CDR2 from the germline V gene are KGHDR and SFDVKD. The CDR3 extends over 13 amino acids. This CDR3 is CATMGSRTGELFF. In nucleotides, the CDR3 is TGTGCCACCATGGGGAGTAGGACCGGGGAGCTGTTTTTT.

The rearrangement uses TRBV5-1 and TRBJ2-7, with a tentative D call TRBD2 (5 bases). V was clipped by 0 bases and J by 5 bases, with 9 bases between them. Germline V gives CDR1 SGHRS, CDR2 YFSETQ. The CDR3 length is 13 residues. The CDR3 nucleotides are TGCGCCAGCAGCTTGGAGTACGGGAACGAGCAGTACTTC. This sequence encodes CASSLEYGNEQYF.